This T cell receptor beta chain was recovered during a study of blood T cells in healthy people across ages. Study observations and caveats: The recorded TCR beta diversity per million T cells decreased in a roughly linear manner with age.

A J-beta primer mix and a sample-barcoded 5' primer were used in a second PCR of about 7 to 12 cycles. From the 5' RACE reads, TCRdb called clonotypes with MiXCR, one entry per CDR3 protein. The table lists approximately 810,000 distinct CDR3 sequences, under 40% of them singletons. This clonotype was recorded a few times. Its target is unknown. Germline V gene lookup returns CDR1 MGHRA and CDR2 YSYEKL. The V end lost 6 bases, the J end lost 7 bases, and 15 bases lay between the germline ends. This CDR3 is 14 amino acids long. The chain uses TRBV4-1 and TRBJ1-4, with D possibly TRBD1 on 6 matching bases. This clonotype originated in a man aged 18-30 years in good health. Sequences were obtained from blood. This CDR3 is CASSLDRSGEKLFF. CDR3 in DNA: TGCGCCAGCAGTCTCGACAGGAGTGGTGAAAAACTGTTTTTT.